This T cell receptor beta chain was found in a study of blood T cell repertoires in COVID-19. Study-level information: Material from acute and convalescent COVID-19 was sourced from the United States, Italy and Spain.

The V gene lost 5 bases and the J gene lost 7 bases, with 9 bases spanning the gap. CDR1 and CDR2 (germline): MDHEN, SYDVKM. The length of the CDR3 is 11 residues. Assay used: immunoSEQ multiplex PCR; TCRdb lists only in-frame clones, some missing. The table has approximately 290,000 clones, 90% seen once. Sequenced material: PBMCs or T cells enriched from blood (not recorded which). This chain uses TRBV28 with TRBJ2-7; no clear D. The origin of this receptor is a woman younger than 35 with acute COVID-19. The CDR3 region is CASSKAREQYF. The DNA for the CDR3 is TGTGCCAGCAGTAAAGCCAGGGAGCAGTACTTC.